Below, 21 T cell receptor beta chains from the same sample are listed, as sequenced in a study of Ad26.COV2.S vaccination and SARS-CoV-2 variants. Generated by immunoSEQ multiplex PCR, the TCRdb table keeps only in-frame clones and is missing some. The sample has 250,000 to 300,000 clones, around 87% seen once. As to treatment: some 19 received Ad26.COV2.S at low or high dose, single or two shots; about 5 received placebo; per-sample allocation not given. After the first vaccine or placebo injection, samples were drawn on day 63. The source material was peripheral blood, sampled in a trial of Ad26.COV2.S vaccine versus placebo. The receptors were sampled from a person between 18 and 65 years old who received the Ad26.COV2.S COVID-19 vaccine or a placebo.

The CDR3 sequence: CASSPSLRPSYEQYF. CDR3 DNA sequence: TGTGCCAGCAGCCCCAGTTTGAGGCCCTCCTACGAGCAGTACTTC. This sequence joins TRBV5-8 and TRBJ2-7, with D unclear. Trimming left V 4 bases short and J 0 bases short, with 14 bases between. This CDR3 spans 15 amino acids. Germline V gene sequence: CDR1 SGHTS, CDR2 YDEGEE.

The V and J genes are TRBV3-1 (or the pseudogene TRBV3-2) and TRBJ1-1; perhaps TRBD1 as D (6 bases). CDR1 is LGHDT, CDR2 YNNKEL, per germline (reference sequence). There are 18 residues in the CDR3. V was pared by 0 bases and J by 0 bases, with 17 bases between. The CDR3 coding sequence is TGTGCCAGCAGCCAAGATTACTTTAGGCGGGACATGAACACTGAAGCTTTCTTT. Protein product: CASSQDYFRRDMNTEAFF.

A few counts support this clone. The chain is built from TRBV4-2 and TRBJ2-6; D gene uncertain. Germline loops: CDR1 LGHNA, CDR2 YNFKEQ. The V end lost 0 bases, the J end lost 0 bases, and 6 bases lay between the germline ends. The CDR3 contains 16 residues. For the CDR3, the DNA is TGTGCCAGCAGCCAAGAGTCGTCCTCTGGGGCCAACGTCCTGACTTTC. This sequence encodes CASSQESSSGANVLTF.

The rearrangement joins TRBV5-6 to TRBJ1-2; TRBD1 is a possible D gene (5 bases). Germline CDR1 is SGHDT and CDR2 is YYEEEE. The CDR3 runs to 16 residues. Deletions cut 4 bases from V and 2 bases from J, with 18 bases between. CDR3 loop: CASSRYGTSLNYGYTF. CDR3 DNA sequence: TGTGCCAGCAGCCGTTATGGGACTTCCTTAAACTATGGCTACACCTTC.

This chain uses TRBV5-5 with TRBJ2-7, with TRBD2 matching over 10 bases. Germline CDR1 is SGHKS and CDR2 is YYEKEE (reference sequence). V was clipped by 4 bases and J by 3 bases; unmatched bases: 7. This CDR3 is built from 15 residues. In DNA form, the CDR3 reads TGTGCCAGCAGCGGCACTAGCGGGGACCTCTACGAGCAGTACTTC. It translates to CASSGTSGDLYEQYF.

The chain joins TRBV4-2 to TRBJ2-5; 11 bases map to TRBD2. This CDR3 has 16 amino acids. From germline, CDR1 is LGHNA and CDR2 YNFKEQ. V shed 2 bases, J shed 5 bases, and the junction held 7 bases outside the gene matches. CDR3 nucleotides: TGTGCCAGCAGCCAATCTGAGACTAGCGGGGTGGAGACCCAGTACTTC. It encodes CASSQSETSGVETQYF.

The chain has TRBV10-3 and TRBJ2-7; the match to TRBD1 covers 8 bases. The CDR3 sequence is 14 residues long. Looked up from germline, CDR1 is ENHRY and CDR2 is SYGVKD. V lost 5 bases and J lost 0; bases outside the gene matches: 3. CDR3 bases: TGTGCCATCAGTCCGGGACAGGACTCCTACGAGCAGTACTTC. It codes for CAISPGQDSYEQYF.

The chain recombines TRBV29-1 with TRBJ1-1; tentative D call: TRBD1 (5 bases). The CDR3 runs to 14 residues. The germline CDR1 and CDR2 sequences are SQVTM and ANQGSEA. The V end was cut by 6 bases, the J end by 0 bases, with 14 bases between. The CDR3 sequence is CSVKSRGVNTEAFF. CDR3 in DNA: TGCAGCGTCAAATCGCGGGGGGTGAACACTGAAGCTTTCTTT.

V is TRBV19 and J is TRBJ2-1; D may match TRBD1 or TRBD2 (6 bases each). V was cut by 5 bases and J by 5 bases, with 13 bases left in between. There are 14 residues in the CDR3. Per germline, CDR1 LNHDA and CDR2 SQIVND (reference sequence). The CDR3 loop reads CASSRGGDNNEQFF. The DNA of the CDR3 is TGTGCCAGTAGTCGAGGCGGGGACAACAATGAGCAGTTCTTC. The variable domain in full, with the rest retrieved from reference TRBV19 and TRBJ2-1, is DGGITQSPKYLFRKEGQNVTLSCEQNLNHDAMYWYRQDPGQGLRLIYYSQIVNDFQKGDIAEGYSVSREKKESFPLTVTSAQKNPTAFYLCASSRGGDNNEQFFGPGTRLTVL.

The chain has TRBV6-5 and TRBJ1-2, with 7 bases aligning to TRBD1. Germline-derived CDR1 and CDR2 are MNHEY and SVGAGI. J gave up 11 bases and V 6 bases, and 15 bases lay outside the gene matches. The CDR3 spans 14 residues. This chain's CDR3 is CASRDERSGGFYTF. The CDR3 bases are TGTGCCAGCAGAGACGAACGATCAGGGGGATTTTACACCTTC.

V is TRBV5-1 and J is TRBJ2-1, with 15 nucleotides matching TRBD2. Losses at the gene ends were 4 bases for V and 0 bases for J; bases not matched to a gene: 5. From germline, CDR1 is SGHRS and CDR2 YFSETQ. The CDR3 is 18 amino acids. The CDR3 sequence is CASSAGLAGGNSYNEQFF. CDR3 nucleotide sequence: TGCGCCAGCAGCGCGGGACTAGCGGGAGGCAACTCCTACAATGAGCAGTTCTTC.

V is TRBV5-1 and J is TRBJ2-4; the D gene could be TRBD1 or TRBD2 (5 bases each). Germline assignment: CDR1 SGHRS and CDR2 YFSETQ. This CDR3 spans 14 amino acids. Trimming pared 1 base from V and 6 bases from J, leaving 11 bases between. CDR3 DNA: TGCGCCAGCAGCTTGAGAGGGGACCGAAACATTCAGTACTTC. It specifies CASSLRGDRNIQYF.

Regarding this clone: One junction end disagrees with the germline gene, perhaps due to a read error. The chain links TRBV24-1 to TRBJ2-2; D not resolved. CDR1 and CDR2 from the germline V gene are KGHDR and SFDVKD. This CDR3 contains 13 residues. The CDR3 here is CATSDLNAGELFF. The CDR3 coding sequence is TGTGCCACCAGTGATTTGAACGCCGGGGAGCTGTTTTTT.

The V and J genes are TRBV5-1 and TRBJ1-2; a possible D gene is TRBD1 (5 bases). CDR1 is SGHRS and CDR2 is YFSETQ in the germline V gene. This CDR3 is 15 amino acids long. V was cut by 2 bases and J by 6 bases, with 17 bases left in between. The CDR3 region is CASSFHSEGRDGYTF. CDR3 nucleotide sequence: TGCGCCAGCAGCTTCCACAGCGAGGGCAGGGATGGCTACACCTTC.

CDR3 amino acids: CASSLAGGRETQYF. As DNA, the CDR3 is TGCGCCAGCAGCTTGGCGGGAGGGCGAGAGACCCAGTACTTC. The rearrangement joins TRBV5-1 to TRBJ2-5; 8 bases map to TRBD2. V gave up 0 bases and J gave up 4 bases; unmatched junction bases: 2. CDR3 length: 14 amino acids. In germline, CDR1 is SGHRS, CDR2 YFSETQ.

The chain has TRBV30 and TRBJ2-4, with 9 bases fitting TRBD2. In germline, CDR1 is GTSNPN, CDR2 SVGIG (reference sequence). The length of the CDR3 is 18 residues. Unmatched junction bases numbered 12, after V lost 1 base and J lost 2 bases. The CDR3 region has the DNA TGTGCCTGGAGTGAGCTGAGAGCGGGAGGTGTCACCAAAAACATTCAGTACTTC. Its translation is CAWSELRAGGVTKNIQYF.

This clone has a handful of counts. V gene TRBV19 combines with J gene TRBJ1-3; D remains ambiguous. CDR1 and CDR2 (germline): LNHDA, SQIVND (reference sequence). CDR3 length equals 13 residues. V lost 4 bases, J lost 4 bases, and 8 bases lay in between. The CDR3 DNA is TGTGCCAGTAGTAGGACCTACGGAAACACCATATATTTT. Encoded protein: CASSRTYGNTIYF. Together with reference TRBV19 and TRBJ1-3, the CDR3 gives the full variable domain: DGGITQSPKYLFRKEGQNVTLSCEQNLNHDAMYWYRQDPGQGLRLIYYSQIVNDFQKGDIAEGYSVSREKKESFPLTVTSAQKNPTAFYLCASSRTYGNTIYFGEGSWLTVV.

The chain employs TRBV2 and TRBJ2-6; either TRBD1 or TRBD2 may supply D (5 bases each). V lost 7 bases and J 2 bases, leaving 15 bases between the germline ends. The CDR3 covers 16 residues. Germline values: CDR1 SNHLY, CDR2 FYNNEI. The CDR3 here is CASTQGVIAGANVLTF. The CDR3 DNA sequence: TGTGCCAGCACTCAGGGAGTTATTGCTGGGGCCAACGTCCTGACTTTC.

The chain couples TRBV18 to TRBJ1-1; D gene ambiguous. This CDR3 contains 13 residues. The germline CDR1 and CDR2 sequences are KGHSH and LQKENI. V was shortened by 2 bases and J by 7 bases, with 11 bases between the two germline ends. For the CDR3, the DNA is TGTGCCAGCTCACCAGATGGTCAGAGTGAAGCTTTCTTT. Translating gives CASSPDGQSEAFF.

CDR3 sequence (DNA): TGTGCCAGCAGCCAAGGAAGGACAGGTGAAGCTTTCTTT. Its translation: CASSQGRTGEAFF. The rearrangement joins TRBV3-1 (or the pseudogene TRBV3-2) to TRBJ1-1, with 7 bases fitting TRBD1. The CDR3 length is 13 residues. Germline-derived CDR1 and CDR2 are LGHDT and YNNKEL (reference sequence). V shed 1 base, J shed 7 bases, and the junction held 3 bases outside the gene matches.

The genes are TRBV7-9 and TRBJ1-3; D might be TRBD1 (5 bases). The germline V and J ends were trimmed by 5 bases and 5 bases, with 13 bases remaining between them. This CDR3 contains 14 residues. Germline values: CDR1 SEHNR, CDR2 FQNEAQ (reference sequence). DNA for the CDR3: TGTGCCAGCAGCCCCAGGACACCGAGAAACACCATATATTTT. Residues: CASSPRTPRNTIYF.